This is a list of T cell receptor beta chains from one sample in a study of blood T cells in healthy people across ages. Using its own MiXCR run on the 5' RACE reads, TCRdb lists one record per CDR3 protein. The sample includes about 720,000 distinct CDR3 sequences, 22% of them seen just once. The sample consisted of blood. All receptors come from a man aged 70-80 years in good health. The CDR3 runs from the conserved cysteine through the conserved F or W. A D gene is named only where the DNA matches it firmly. Some rows have no size entry. The others give once, few or many, or a class for an expanded clone.

v_call	j_call	clone_size	d_call	cdr3_aa	cdr3_nt
TRBV9	TRBJ1-2	few	TRBD1	CASSVGGRGDYGYTF	TGTGCCAGCAGCGTAGGTGGCAGGGGGGACTATGGCTACACCTTC
TRBV3-1	TRBJ2-5	few	NA	CASSKQWRGYQETQYF	TGTGCCAGCAGTAAACAATGGCGGGGCTACCAAGAGACCCAGTACTTC
TRBV27	TRBJ1-5	NA	NA	CASRGIQSNQPQHF	TGTGCCAGCAGAGGGATCCAAAGCAATCAGCCCCAGCATTTT
TRBV6-2/TRBV6-3	TRBJ2-3	NA	NA	CASSRLKGDTQYF	TGTGCCAGCAGCCGCTTGAAGGGGGATACGCAGTATTTT
TRBV4-1	TRBJ1-5	many	NA	CASSQDSGRPQHF	TGCGCCAGCAGCCAAGACAGCGGACGGCCCCAGCATTTT
TRBV29-1	TRBJ1-3	NA	NA	CSAYDRMSSGNTIYF	TGCAGCGCTTATGACCGGATGAGTTCTGGAAACACCATATATTTT
TRBV14	TRBJ1-2	few	NA	CASSGNLYGYTF	TGTGCCAGCAGCGGCAACCTCTATGGCTACACCTTC
TRBV5-7	TRBJ2-5	NA	TRBD1	CASSCGQGLGETQYF	TGTGCCAGCAGCTGTGGACAGGGACTGGGAGAGACCCAGTACTTC
TRBV7-9	TRBJ1-2	few	TRBD1	CASSLASDRDYGYTF	TGTGCCAGCAGCTTAGCCTCGGACAGGGACTATGGCTACACCTTC
TRBV9	TRBJ2-5	few	NA	CASSVQGSSQETQYF	TGTGCCAGCAGCGTGCAAGGGAGCTCCCAAGAGACCCAGTACTTC
TRBV6-6	TRBJ2-1	NA	TRBD2	CASRPTSAYNEQFF	TGTGCCAGCAGACCAACTAGCGCCTACAATGAGCAGTTCTTC
TRBV2	TRBJ1-2	NA	NA	CASSDPASANYGYTF	TGTGCCAGCAGCGACCCGGCGAGCGCTAACTATGGCTACACCTTC
TRBV29-1	TRBJ2-3	few	NA	CSVGDSRTDTQYF	TGCAGCGTGGGGGACTCTCGCACAGATACGCAGTATTTT
TRBV12-3/TRBV12-4	TRBJ2-7	few	TRBD2	CASSMGLADEQYF	TGTGCCAGCAGTATGGGACTAGCGGACGAGCAGTACTTC
TRBV6-5	TRBJ1-1	NA	NA	CASSYRQSNTEAFF	TGTGCCAGCAGTTACCGTCAGTCTAACACTGAAGCTTTCTTT
TRBV20-1	TRBJ1-1	few	TRBD1	CSARAGQQDTEAFF	TGCAGTGCTAGGGCGGGACAGCAAGACACTGAAGCTTTCTTT
TRBV12-3/TRBV12-4	TRBJ2-5	few	TRBD1	CASSPSGTGSLKTQYF	TGTGCCAGCAGTCCCTCCGGGACAGGGTCTCTAAAGACCCAGTACTTC
TRBV20-1	TRBJ2-1	NA	NA	CSAFWENRLLTAYNEQFF	TGCAGTGCCTTTTGGGAGAACAGGCTACTGACCGCTTACAATGAGCAGTTCTTC
TRBV3-1	TRBJ1-2	many	NA	CASSQARVYGYTF	TGTGCCAGCAGCCAAGCCAGGGTCTATGGCTACACCTTC
TRBV20-1	TRBJ2-2	NA	TRBD1	CSAPRDSRTGELFF	TGCAGTGCGCCTCGGGACAGCCGCACCGGGGAGCTGTTTTTT
TRBV12-3/TRBV12-4	TRBJ1-3	NA	NA	CASTSRGNGNTIYF	TGTGCCAGCACCTCCAGGGGAAATGGAAACACCATATATTTT
TRBV7-8	TRBJ2-1	NA	TRBD1	CASSLVRDRWRNEQFF	TGTGCCAGCAGCTTAGTGCGGGACAGGTGGCGCAATGAGCAGTTCTTC
TRBV11-3	TRBJ2-4	NA	NA	CASSSTRDWIYF	TGTGCCAGCAGCTCGACCCGGGACTGGATTTACTTC
TRBV20-1	TRBJ1-2	NA	TRBD1	CSALYTGAADGYTF	TGCAGTGCCTTATACACAGGGGCGGCGGATGGCTACACCTTC
TRBV5-1	TRBJ2-1	NA	NA	CASSSTRSPYNEQFF	TGCGCCAGCAGCTCAACAAGGTCCCCCTACAATGAGCAGTTCTTC
TRBV5-1	TRBJ1-2	few	NA	CASSPAGSGYTF	TGCGCCAGCAGCCCGGCGGGTTCCGGCTACACCTTC
TRBV7-2	TRBJ2-5	many	TRBD2	CASSLMGLGGETQYF	TGTGCCAGCAGCTTAATGGGACTAGGGGGGGAGACCCAGTACTTC
TRBV20-1	TRBJ1-1	many	NA	CSARGLILNTEAFF	TGCAGTGCTAGAGGGCTTATCTTGAACACTGAAGCTTTCTTT
TRBV5-1	TRBJ1-2	many	NA	CASSSAGDGYTF	TGCGCCAGCAGCTCGGCGGGAGATGGCTACACCTTC
TRBV10-3	TRBJ2-3	NA	TRBD2	CATKASGGTDTQYF	TGTGCCACCAAGGCGAGCGGGGGCACAGATACGCAGTATTTT
TRBV30	TRBJ1-5	NA	NA	CAWSFTAGNQPQHF	TGTGCCTGGAGTTTCACGGCAGGGAATCAGCCCCAGCATTTT
TRBV29-1	TRBJ1-4	few	NA	CSVGGVENEKLFF	TGCAGCGTTGGAGGAGTAGAGAATGAAAAACTGTTTTTT
TRBV24-1	TRBJ2-3	few	NA	CATSDEGDTQYF	TGTGCCACCAGTGATGAGGGAGATACGCAGTATTTT
TRBV10-1	TRBJ2-1	NA	TRBD1	CASSGRDRGSNEQFF	TGCGCCAGCAGTGGCAGGGACAGGGGGTCCAATGAGCAGTTCTTC
TRBV20-1	TRBJ1-3	few	NA	CSARVAGTGNTIYF	TGCAGTGCTAGGGTAGCGGGGACTGGAAACACCATATATTTT
TRBV28	TRBJ1-2	few	NA	CASSGDRGYTF	TGTGCCAGTTCGGGCGATCGCGGCTACACCTTC
TRBV3-1	TRBJ2-3	few	NA	CASTSVGSSTDTQYF	TGTGCCAGCACCTCGGTGGGGTCTAGCACAGATACGCAGTATTTT
TRBV3-1	TRBJ2-7	few	NA	CASSGTETSYEQYF	TGTGCCAGCAGCGGGACTGAGACCTCCTACGAGCAGTACTTC
TRBV19	TRBJ1-1	NA	NA	CASSKGRGKNTEAFF	TGTGCCAGTAGCAAGGGTCGGGGAAAGAACACTGAAGCTTTCTTT
TRBV5-1	TRBJ1-1	NA	NA	CASSPNVVGGNTEAFF	TGCGCCAGCAGCCCGAACGTAGTGGGGGGGAACACTGAAGCTTTCTTT
TRBV15	TRBJ1-1	few	NA	CATSRVGSSEAFF	TGTGCCACCAGCAGAGTTGGGAGCAGTGAAGCTTTCTTT
TRBV20-1	TRBJ2-1	NA	TRBD1	CSALKQGTPYNEQFF	TGCAGTGCTCTCAAACAGGGGACACCCTACAATGAGCAGTTCTTC
TRBV20-1	TRBJ2-1	many	NA	CSARPRAGEQFF	TGCAGTGCTAGACCGCGGGCCGGCGAGCAGTTCTTC
TRBV3-1	TRBJ1-2	few	NA	CASSQAAARYGYTF	TGTGCCAGCAGCCAAGCGGCGGCCCGCTATGGCTACACCTTC
TRBV4-3	TRBJ2-1	many	TRBD2	CASSQVTSGSNEQFF	TGCGCCAGCAGCCAAGTGACTAGCGGGAGCAATGAGCAGTTCTTC
TRBV5-1	TRBJ1-2	few	TRBD1	CASSTGQDYGGYTF	TGCGCCAGCAGCACGGGACAGGATTACGGTGGCTACACCTTC
TRBV24-1	TRBJ1-1	NA	NA	CATSDSRVATEAFF	TGTGCCACCAGTGATTCCAGGGTTGCCACTGAAGCTTTCTTT
TRBV6-2/TRBV6-3	TRBJ1-3	few	NA	CASRSSGNRNTIYF	TGTGCCAGCAGGTCCTCAGGGAACAGAAACACCATATATTTT